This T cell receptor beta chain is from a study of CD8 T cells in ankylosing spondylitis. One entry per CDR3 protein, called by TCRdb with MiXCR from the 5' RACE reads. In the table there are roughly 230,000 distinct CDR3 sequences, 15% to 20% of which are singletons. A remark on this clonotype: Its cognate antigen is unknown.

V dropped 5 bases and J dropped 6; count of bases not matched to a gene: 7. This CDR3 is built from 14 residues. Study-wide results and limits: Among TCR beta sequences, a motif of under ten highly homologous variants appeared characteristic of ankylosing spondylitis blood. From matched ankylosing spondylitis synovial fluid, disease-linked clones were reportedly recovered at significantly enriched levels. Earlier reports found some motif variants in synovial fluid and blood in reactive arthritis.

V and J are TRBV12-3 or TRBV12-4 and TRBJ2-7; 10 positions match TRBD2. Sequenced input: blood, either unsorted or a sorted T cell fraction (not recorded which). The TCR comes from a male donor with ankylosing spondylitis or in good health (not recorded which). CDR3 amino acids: CASSHSGRRGEQYF. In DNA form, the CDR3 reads TGTGCCAGCAGTCATAGCGGGAGGCGTGGCGAGCAGTACTTC.